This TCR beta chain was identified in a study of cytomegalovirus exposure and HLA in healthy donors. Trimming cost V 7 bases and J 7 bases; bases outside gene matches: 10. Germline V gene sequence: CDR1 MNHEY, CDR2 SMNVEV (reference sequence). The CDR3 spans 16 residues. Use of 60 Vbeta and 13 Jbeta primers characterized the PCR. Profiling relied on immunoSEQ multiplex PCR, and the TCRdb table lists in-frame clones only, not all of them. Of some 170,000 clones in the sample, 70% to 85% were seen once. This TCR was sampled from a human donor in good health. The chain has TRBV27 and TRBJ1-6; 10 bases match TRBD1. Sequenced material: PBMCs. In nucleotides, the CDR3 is TGTGCCAGCACTTTCCTGGCGACAGGGGGCAATTCACCCCTCCACTTT. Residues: CASTFLATGGNSPLHF.